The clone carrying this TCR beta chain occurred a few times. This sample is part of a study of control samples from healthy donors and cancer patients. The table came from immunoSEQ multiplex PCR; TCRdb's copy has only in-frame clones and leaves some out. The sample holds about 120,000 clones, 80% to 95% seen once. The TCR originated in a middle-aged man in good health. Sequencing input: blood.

The CDR3 bases are TGTGCCATCAGTGAGTCAACCTTTGGAGAGCAGTACTTC. This encodes CAISESTFGEQYF. The chain uses TRBV10-3 and TRBJ2-7; D not resolved. V lost 0 bases and J lost 7, with 10 bases in between. Germline lookup yields CDR1 ENHRY and CDR2 SYGVKD. This CDR3 has 13 amino acids.